Below are 7 T cell receptor beta chains sequenced from a single sample in a study of blood T cell repertoires in COVID-19. TCRdb keeps only in-frame clones here, not all; method: immunoSEQ multiplex PCR. The sample has tens of thousands of clones; approximately 90% are singletons. The sample taken for sequencing was peripheral blood. The source of these receptors is a human donor in a cohort sampled during active COVID-19.

The count of this clone is one. The chain is built from TRBV12-5 and TRBJ1-1; D is undetermined. The germline V gene encodes CDR1 LGHNT and CDR2 FRNRAP. The length of the CDR3 is 14 residues. V was shortened by 6 bases and J by 7 bases, with 18 bases between the two germline ends. CDR3 amino acids: CASGRHPVGSEAFF. For the CDR3, the DNA is TGTGCTAGTGGACGACACCCCGTCGGGAGTGAAGCTTTCTTT.

The chain couples TRBV5-5 to TRBJ1-4; TRBD1 is a possible D gene (6 bases). The CDR3 loop spans 16 amino acids. CDR1 SGHKS and CDR2 YYEKEE come from the germline V gene (reference sequence). V lost 5 bases, J lost 3 bases, and 17 bases lay in between. The CDR3: CASSLHGGTANEKLFF. The CDR3 bases are TGTGCCAGCAGTCTACATGGGGGCACAGCTAATGAAAAACTGTTTTTT.

The genes are TRBV2 and TRBJ1-1; D gene ambiguous. CDR3 length: 11 residues. V lost 7 bases and J 10 bases, leaving 13 bases between the germline ends. Germline V gene data show CDR1 as SNHLY and CDR2 as FYNNEI. DNA for the CDR3: TGTGCCAGCAACTCCATTCGGGTAGCTTTCTTT. This gives the protein CASNSIRVAFF. Using reference TRBV2 and TRBJ1-1 for the parts outside the CDR3, the full variable domain is EPEVTQTPSHQVTQMGQEVILRCVPISNHLYFYWYRQILGQKVEFLVSFYNNEISEKSEIFDDQFSVERPDGSNFTLKIRSTKLEDSAMYFCASNSIRVAFFGQGTRLTVV.

The chain carries TRBV5-1 and TRBJ2-1, with a weak D call TRBD1 (6 bases). The V gene's germline CDR1 is SGHRS and CDR2 YFSETQ. The CDR3 sequence is 16 residues long. V lost 0 bases to trimming and J lost 2 bases, with 12 bases between them. The CDR3 is CASSLEFRTAYNEQFF. The CDR3 DNA reads TGCGCCAGCAGCTTGGAGTTCAGGACAGCCTACAATGAGCAGTTCTTC.

The chain has TRBV12-5 and TRBJ1-1; D might be TRBD1 (6 bases). Between the trimmed V and J ends, which lost 6 bases and 4 bases, there was a span of 15 bases. This CDR3 spans 14 amino acids. CDR1 is LGHNT and CDR2 is FRNRAP in the germline V gene. The CDR3 here is CASGHEGGITEAFF. CDR3 nucleotides: TGTGCTAGTGGCCATGAGGGGGGGATCACTGAAGCTTTCTTT.

V usage is TRBV4-1 and J usage is TRBJ1-2, with a possible D match to TRBD1 (6 bases). The V gene lost 4 bases and the J gene lost 5 bases, with 23 bases spanning the gap. The CDR3 has 17 residues. CDR1 MGHRA and CDR2 YSYEKL come from the germline V gene. The CDR3 DNA sequence: TGCGCCAGCAGCCCCAGGGCATGGGGGCGTTTTGTGTATGGCTACACCTTC. Protein: CASSPRAWGRFVYGYTF.

This chain uses TRBV18 with TRBJ2-1; 7 positions match TRBD1. The ends lost 3 bases at V and 9 bases at J; junction bases unmatched: 14. The CDR3 consists of 16 residues. Germline V gene sequence: CDR1 KGHSH, CDR2 LQKENI. In DNA form, the CDR3 reads TGTGCCAGCTCACCGCCGCGTTCGACAGGGTCGGGTGAGCAGTTCTTC. It encodes CASSPPRSTGSGEQFF.